Presented here are 27 T cell receptor beta chains from one specimen sequenced in a study of HIV-infected patients and healthy controls. All unsorted peripheral T cells were captured because whole blood was used without fractionation. Alpha and beta constant-region primers primed reverse transcription of approximately 460 ng RNA. Alpha and beta chain libraries were made separately by chain-specific third strand synthesis with multiplexing indices. TCRdb re-derived calls from the 5' RACE reads in MiXCR, one entry per CDR3 protein. The data contain under 20,000 distinct CDR3 sequences, roughly 7.5% of them seen just once; the ten biggest clones take up under 9.5%. Sequences were obtained from blood. The receptors stem from an adult in good health.

The chain joins TRBV14 to TRBJ1-5; D unclear. V was cut by 0 bases and J by 5 bases, with 5 bases left in between. The CDR3 length is 13 residues. The germline gives CDR1 SGHDN, CDR2 FVKESK. The chain's CDR3 is CASSQDRDQPQHF. DNA for the CDR3: TGTGCCAGCAGCCAAGATCGCGATCAGCCCCAGCATTTT.

The J gene is TRBJ1-1, the V gene TRBV7-9; TRBD1 is a possible D gene (5 bases). Germline V lookup: CDR1 SEHNR, CDR2 FQNEAQ (reference sequence). CDR3 size: 13 residues. Between the trimmed V and J ends, which lost 6 bases and 3 bases, there was a span of 11 bases. The CDR3 loop is CASSSEGYTEAFF. CDR3 DNA sequence: TGTGCCAGCAGTTCAGAGGGGTACACTGAAGCTTTCTTT.

This clonotype has a count of ten or more. The chain links TRBV3-1 to TRBJ2-3; TRBD1 matches 7 bases. Trimming took 5 bases from V and 0 from J; bases not matched to a gene: 5. The CDR3 extends over 15 amino acids. Germline V gene data show CDR1 as LGHDT and CDR2 as YNNKEL (reference sequence). The CDR3 DNA is TGTGCCAGCAGCAGAACAGGGGCCAGCACAGATACGCAGTATTTT. Its translation: CASSRTGASTDTQYF.

This clonotype showed up many times. V is TRBV7-8 and J is TRBJ2-1, with TRBD2 identical over 7 bases. V was pared by 5 bases and J by 6 bases, with 10 bases of the junction left unmatched. The length of the CDR3 is 15 residues. From germline, CDR1 is SGHVS and CDR2 FQNEAQ. The CDR3 region is CASSVRLASANEQFF. In DNA form, the CDR3 reads TGTGCCAGCAGCGTCAGACTAGCTTCGGCCAATGAGCAGTTCTTC.

This clonotype was detected ten times or more. The chain recombines TRBV4-3 with TRBJ1-5; a possible D gene is TRBD1 (6 bases). The CDR3 runs to 13 residues. V was trimmed by 4 bases and J by 5 bases, leaving 9 bases between them. The germline V gene has CDR1 LGHNA and CDR2 YSLEER. The CDR3, as DNA: TGCGCCAGCAGCCGAAACAGGGATCAGCCCCAGCATTTT. Translation: CASSRNRDQPQHF.

By proportion, this clonotype is medium-sized. The chain couples TRBV5-5 to TRBJ1-5, with 7 nucleotides matching TRBD1. Trimming removed 4 bases from V and 5 bases from J; junction bases left unmatched: 6. CDR3 length: 14 residues. Germline assignment: CDR1 SGHKS and CDR2 YYEKEE (reference sequence). CDR3 nucleotide sequence: TGTGCCAGCAGCGACAGGGTAATTGATCAGCCCCAGCATTTT. Amino acid sequence: CASSDRVIDQPQHF.

This clonotype counts as medium-sized. The chain combines TRBV19 with TRBJ2-1; 12 bases are shared with TRBD2. The CDR3 runs to 13 residues. Germline values: CDR1 LNHDA, CDR2 SQIVND (reference sequence). V was pared by 10 bases and J by 8 bases, with 6 bases of the junction left unmatched. As DNA, the CDR3 is TGTGCCACCACAAGGACTAGCGGGGATGAGCAGTTCTTC. Protein: CATTRTSGDEQFF.

The rearrangement links TRBV7-2 to TRBJ2-1; TRBD2 aligns across 9 bases. The CDR3 is 15 residues long. The V segment lost 7 bases and the J segment 8 bases; nucleotides outside the gene matches: 12. Germline values: CDR1 SGHTA, CDR2 FQGNSA. This CDR3 reads CASTPWGGGADEQFF. CDR3 bases: TGTGCCAGCACCCCCTGGGGCGGGGGGGCCGATGAGCAGTTCTTC.

This clonotype was recorded many times. V usage is TRBV19 and J usage is TRBJ1-5; the D is unclear. Germline values: CDR1 LNHDA, CDR2 SQIVND (reference sequence). The CDR3 extends over 14 amino acids. V lost 3 bases to trimming and J lost 0 bases, with 6 bases between them. Written as DNA, the CDR3 is TGTGCCAGTAGTATGCGGAATAGCAATCAGCCCCAGCATTTT. Residues: CASSMRNSNQPQHF.

This clonotype appeared a few times. The V call is TRBV5-5, the J call TRBJ2-5, with a tentative D call TRBD1 (5 bases). V shed 4 bases and J shed 4 bases, with 23 bases lying between them. The CDR3 has 17 amino acids. Germline CDR1 reads SGHKS; CDR2 reads YYEKEE (reference sequence). The CDR3 nucleotides read TGTGCCAGCAGCCCGACCCCCAGTAATTCAAGGGGAGAGACCCAGTACTTC. This translates into CASSPTPSNSRGETQYF.

The sample holds many counts of this clonotype. The rearrangement links TRBV27 to TRBJ2-5, with D possibly matching TRBD2 (5 bases). Germline loops: CDR1 MNHEY, CDR2 SMNVEV (reference sequence). Trimming left V 0 bases short and J 5 bases short, with 16 bases between. There are 16 residues in the CDR3. The DNA for the CDR3 is TGTGCCAGCAGTTTATCGAAGGTGGGAGTAGGGGAGACCCAGTACTTC. It yields the protein CASSLSKVGVGETQYF.

The sample holds many counts of this clonotype. V is TRBV6-1 and J is TRBJ2-7; 7 bases are shared with TRBD1. This CDR3 has 12 residues. V dropped 4 bases and J dropped 4; count of bases not matched to a gene: 1. CDR1 is MNHNS, CDR2 SASEGT, per germline. The CDR3 sequence: CASSGDSYEQYF. DNA for the CDR3: TGTGCCAGCAGTGGGGACAGTTACGAGCAGTACTTC.

Many counts were recorded for this clonotype. CDR3 amino acids: CASRPTMRGTGADTQYF. CDR3 nucleotide sequence: TGTGCCAGCAGACCCACGATGCGGGGGACCGGCGCAGATACGCAGTATTTT. The chain employs TRBV7-9 and TRBJ2-3; 7 nucleotides agree with TRBD2. Germline values: CDR1 SEHNR, CDR2 FQNEAQ (reference sequence). The CDR3 has 17 residues. V was clipped by 6 bases and J by 4 bases; unmatched bases: 16.

This clonotype ranks as medium-sized. The rearrangement uses TRBV7-7 and TRBJ1-1, with unresolved D. Deletions cut 5 bases from V and 1 base from J, with 11 bases between. CDR3 length equals 14 residues. Germline loops: CDR1 SSHAT, CDR2 FNYEAQ (reference sequence). CDR3: CASSPIPGNTEAFF. CDR3 nucleotides: TGTGCCAGCAGCCCCATTCCGGGGAACACTGAAGCTTTCTTT.

This clonotype was seen repeatedly, ten times or more. The V gene is TRBV4-3, the J gene TRBJ2-1; possibly TRBD2 for D (6 bases). Trimming cost V 0 bases and J 7 bases, with 16 bases left between them. The CDR3 sequence is 16 residues long. CDR1 is LGHNA and CDR2 is YSLEER in the germline V gene. As DNA, the CDR3 is TGCGCCAGCAGCCAAGAGTATCCGGGGGAAGGTAATGAGCAGTTCTTC. This translates into CASSQEYPGEGNEQFF.

Relative to its sample, this clonotype is medium-sized (0.01 to 0.1%). In DNA, the CDR3 is TGTGCCAGCACATTTTATAGCTACAATGAGCAGTTCTTC. Protein: CASTFYSYNEQFF. This rearrangement joins TRBV6-6 to TRBJ2-1; no clear D. Trimming shortened V by 7 bases and J by 3 bases, and 10 bases separated the two germline ends. This CDR3 has 13 amino acids. Per the germline V gene, CDR1 is MNHNY and CDR2 is SVGAGI (reference sequence).

This clonotype is medium-sized within its sample. The rearrangement uses TRBV6-5 and TRBJ1-2, with D unresolved. Trimming stripped 5 bases from V and 2 bases from J, with 15 bases between. The V gene's germline CDR1 is MNHEY and CDR2 SVGAGI. The length of the CDR3 is 15 residues. The CDR3 DNA is TGTGCCAGCAGTCGCTCGGACGGACTAAACTATGGCTACACCTTC. Encoded protein: CASSRSDGLNYGYTF.

This clonotype was picked up many times. J is TRBJ2-7 and V is TRBV14, with unresolved D. Per germline, CDR1 SGHDN and CDR2 FVKESK. The CDR3 consists of 12 residues. V was shortened by 4 bases and J by 3 bases, with 7 bases between the two germline ends. The DNA of the CDR3 is TGTGCCAGCAGCCCCGCCAACTACGAGCAGTACTTC. It yields the protein CASSPANYEQYF.

This clonotype was seen repeatedly, ten times or more. The V call is TRBV29-1, the J call TRBJ2-3; 9 bases map to TRBD1. J gave up 4 bases and V 6 bases, and 11 bases lay outside the gene matches. Looked up from germline, CDR1 is SQVTM and CDR2 is ANQGSEA. The CDR3 consists of 15 residues. CDR3 nucleotides: TGCAGCGTCGCCAGTACAGGGGGCCTTGCAGATACGCAGTATTTT. It specifies CSVASTGGLADTQYF.

This clonotype was observed at least ten times. This chain joins TRBV12-3 or TRBV12-4 and TRBJ2-7; 9 bases agree with TRBD2. The CDR3 runs to 15 residues. Germline trimming cut 6 bases from V and 1 base from J; bases unmatched to any gene: 7. The CDR3: CASSLGLAPSYEQYF. CDR3 sequence (DNA): TGTGCCAGCAGCCTAGGACTAGCGCCTTCCTACGAGCAGTACTTC.

This clonotype was seen only a few times. The chain is built from TRBV5-4 and TRBJ2-7, with 13 bases identical to TRBD2. The CDR3 sequence is 14 residues long. In germline, CDR1 is SGHNT, CDR2 YYREEE (reference sequence). The V and J ends lost 10 bases and 4 bases, in that order; junction bases with no gene match: 8. This CDR3 reads CAGSTSGRFYEQYF. The DNA of the CDR3 is TGTGCCGGTTCGACTAGCGGGAGGTTTTACGAGCAGTACTTC.

This clonotype was counted between two and nine times. The chain joins TRBV7-2 to TRBJ2-7, with 8 bases fitting TRBD1. The CDR3 is 16 residues long. Germline CDR1 is SGHTA and CDR2 is FQGNSA. Trimming cost V 5 bases and J 0 bases; bases outside gene matches: 9. Here the CDR3 reads CASSPQGQALSYEQYF. DNA of the CDR3: TGTGCCAGCAGCCCCCAGGGACAGGCTCTCTCCTACGAGCAGTACTTC.

This clonotype was recorded at least ten times. V and J are TRBV5-1 and TRBJ1-5; the D gene is possibly TRBD1 (6 bases). This CDR3 region has 14 residues. CDR1 and CDR2 (germline): SGHRS, YFSETQ. Trimming took 0 bases from V and 6 from J, leaving 10 bases between them. CDR3 sequence: CASSLGQGSQPQHF. CDR3 in DNA: TGCGCCAGCAGCTTGGGGCAGGGGAGTCAGCCCCAGCATTTT.

This clonotype is categorized as medium-sized. The chain recombines TRBV7-2 with TRBJ1-5; no firm D call. V was clipped by 4 bases and J by 4 bases, with 8 bases between them. The V gene's germline CDR1 is SGHTA and CDR2 FQGNSA. CDR3 length equals 13 residues. CDR3 bases: TGTGCCAGCAGCTGGGTAGAGAATCAGCCCCAGCATTTT. Its translation: CASSWVENQPQHF. The full variable domain, with the rest looked up from reference TRBV7-2 and TRBJ1-5, is GAGVSQSPSNKVTEKGKDVELRCDPISGHTALYWYRQSLGQGLEFLIYFQGNSAPDKSGLPSDRFSAERTGGSVSTLTIQRTQQEDSAVYLCASSWVENQPQHFGDGTRLSIL.

In this sample, this clonotype turned up many times. The chain uses TRBV7-9 and TRBJ2-5, with D tentatively TRBD2 (6 bases). Germline V lookup: CDR1 SEHNR, CDR2 FQNEAQ (reference sequence). The CDR3 is 14 amino acids. V was cut by 5 bases and J by 1 base, with 11 bases left in between. The CDR3, as DNA: TGTGCCAGCAGCACGTGGCGGGGCCAAGAGACCCAGTACTTC. It translates to CASSTWRGQETQYF.

There are many counts of this clonotype. The chain combines TRBV14 with TRBJ2-2, with 7 bases that match TRBD1. The junction had 16 bases not matched to a gene; V was cut back by 0 bases and J by 0 bases. Per germline, CDR1 SGHDN and CDR2 FVKESK. This CDR3 contains 21 residues. As DNA, the CDR3 is TGTGCCAGCAGCCAAGATCCCCCACTGCGTAGAGGGGGCCCGAACACCGGGGAGCTGTTTTTT. As protein: CASSQDPPLRRGGPNTGELFF.

This clonotype came up many times. The chain joins TRBV6-1 to TRBJ2-7; D uncertain. The CDR3 loop spans 14 amino acids. Per germline, CDR1 MNHNS and CDR2 SASEGT. Deletions cut 3 bases from V and 5 bases from J, with 14 bases between. The CDR3 loop reads CASSDQAGRDEQYF. The CDR3 DNA reads as TGTGCCAGCAGTGATCAGGCCGGTCGGGACGAGCAGTACTTC.